These 14 T cell receptor beta chains originate from one sample sequenced in a study of regulatory T cells in long-lasting Graves disease. CDR3-region Arm-PCR and iRepertoire HTBI primers produced the TCR beta libraries. TCRdb called the multiplex PCR reads again in MiXCR, with one record for every CDR3 protein. The data show around 400,000 distinct CDR3 sequences, 15% seen once. Time point noted: newly diagnosed GD, antithyroid drugs for less than 3 months. Researchers made the TCR library from RNA that was extracted from PBMCs. The data also belong to a second study, concerning T cells in Graves' hyperthyroidism and ophthalmopathy.

This sample comprised peripheral blood mononuclear cells (PBMCs), obtained at new diagnosis, from a patient treated with antithyroid drugs. All receptors derive from a woman in her thirties or forties with Graves disease.

V is TRBV5-4 and J is TRBJ2-3; maybe TRBD1 (5 bases). In germline, CDR1 is SGHNT, CDR2 YYREEE (reference sequence). CDR3 length: 15 residues. Trimming shortened V by 2 bases and J by 2 bases, and 12 bases separated the two germline ends. CDR3 bases: TGTGCCAGCAGCTTCAGGGTACCCGCCACAGATACGCAGTATTTT. Translating gives CASSFRVPATDTQYF.

This clonotype showed up many times. J is TRBJ2-7 and V is TRBV3-1; D is perhaps TRBD2 (5 bases). CDR1 and CDR2 (germline): LGHDT, YNNKEL (reference sequence). CDR3 size: 15 residues. V was cut by 0 bases and J by 3 bases, with 12 bases left in between. Here the CDR3 reads CASSQDPGNLYEQYF. The CDR3 DNA follows: TGTGCCAGCAGCCAAGATCCGGGGAATCTCTACGAGCAGTACTTC.

In its sample, this clonotype was seen many times. The chain is built from TRBV28 and TRBJ2-7; D unresolved. CDR3 length: 15 residues. Germline V gives CDR1 MDHEN, CDR2 SYDVKM. Trimming took off 4 bases at V and 2 bases at J, with 15 bases between the two ends. CDR3 sequence (DNA): TGTGCCAGCAGTTCCACGTCCGTTGGGGCCTACGAGCAGTACTTC. It translates to CASSSTSVGAYEQYF. Full variable domain (remainder filled in from reference TRBV28 and TRBJ2-7): DVKVTQSSRYLVKRTGEKVFLECVQDMDHENMFWYRQDPGLGLRLIYFSYDVKMKEKGDIPEGYSVSREKKERFSLILESASTNQTSMYLCASSSTSVGAYEQYFGPGTRLTVT.

This clonotype was recorded a few times. Here the CDR3 reads CAWSPNTNYGYTF. CDR3 sequence (DNA): TGTGCCTGGAGTCCAAATACTAACTATGGCTACACCTTC. The gene calls are TRBV30 and TRBJ1-2; D unresolved. Trimming cost V 2 bases and J 0 bases, with 7 bases left between them. There are 13 residues in the CDR3. Germline assignment: CDR1 GTSNPN and CDR2 SVGIG (reference sequence).

V gene TRBV7-8 combines with J gene TRBJ2-3; D is unresolved. CDR1 is SGHVS, CDR2 FQNEAQ, per germline. The CDR3 has 16 residues. Trimming pared 5 bases from V and 3 bases from J, leaving 18 bases between. The CDR3 is CASSQTIQHGTDTQYF. The CDR3 DNA reads as TGTGCCAGCAGCCAAACGATACAACATGGAACAGATACGCAGTATTTT. Filled out from reference TRBV7-8 and TRBJ2-3, the complete variable domain reads GAGVSQSPRYKVAKRGQDVALRCDPISGHVSLFWYQQALGQGPEFLTYFQNEAQLDKSGLPSDRFFAERPEGSVSTLKIQRTQQEDSAVYLCASSQTIQHGTDTQYFGPGTRLTVL.

This clonotype has a count of ten or more. The V call is TRBV7-2, the J call TRBJ2-1, with TRBD1 matching 8 bases. The J segment lost 2 bases and the V segment lost 5 bases, leaving 5 bases of the junction unmatched. The length of the CDR3 is 15 residues. Germline loops: CDR1 SGHTA, CDR2 FQGNSA. The CDR3: CASSNTRGPYNEQFF. In DNA form, the CDR3 reads TGTGCCAGCAGCAATACCAGGGGGCCCTACAATGAGCAGTTCTTC.

This clonotype has a handful of counts. The chain uses TRBV5-6 and TRBJ2-1, with 7 bases lining up with TRBD2. Trimming removed 1 base from V and 6 bases from J; junction bases left unmatched: 10. This CDR3 comprises 16 residues. In germline, CDR1 is SGHDT, CDR2 YYEEEE. CDR3 bases: TGTGCCAGCAGCTTGATATACGCGGGAGTGAGCAATGAGCAGTTCTTC. It translates to CASSLIYAGVSNEQFF.

This clonotype was observed many times. The V and J genes are TRBV11-3 and TRBJ1-1, with a possible D match to TRBD1 (5 bases). Germline V lookup: CDR1 SGHNT, CDR2 YENEEA. This CDR3 is built from 13 residues. V was clipped by 5 bases and J by 4 bases, with 11 bases between them. The CDR3 DNA sequence: TGTGCCAGCAGCCAAGACAGCTCCACTGAAGCTTTCTTT. Encoded protein: CASSQDSSTEAFF.

This clonotype was detected only a few times. This chain's CDR3 is CATGLAGVYEQYF. The CDR3 DNA reads as TGTGCCACCGGACTAGCGGGAGTGTACGAGCAGTACTTC. The V gene is TRBV10-3, the J gene TRBJ2-7, with TRBD2 identical over 13 bases. The CDR3 covers 13 residues. Germline trimming cut 10 bases from V and 4 bases from J; bases unmatched to any gene: 4. Looked up from germline, CDR1 is ENHRY and CDR2 is SYGVKD.

This clonotype was counted ten times or more. An end of the junction differs from the germline gene, which may be a read error. The genes are TRBV11-3 and TRBJ1-1; 7 nucleotides align to TRBD1. CDR3 length: 15 amino acids. Germline V gene sequence: CDR1 SGHNT, CDR2 YENEEA. Here the CDR3 reads CASRLGGGDHTEAFF. The CDR3, as DNA: TGTGCCAGCAGATTAGGAGGGGGCGACCACACTGAAGCTTTCTTT.

This clonotype was seen at least ten times. V usage is TRBV3-1 and J usage is TRBJ2-3; the D gene is possibly TRBD2 (6 bases). This CDR3 comprises 15 residues. The germline CDR1 and CDR2 sequences are LGHDT and YNNKEL (reference sequence). V lost 7 bases to trimming and J lost 1 base, with 15 bases between them. The chain's CDR3 is CASNGGVGGTDTQYF. CDR3 DNA sequence: TGTGCCAGCAACGGAGGGGTGGGCGGCACAGATACGCAGTATTTT.

Ten or more counts support this clonotype. The chain carries TRBV7-9 and TRBJ2-5; D possibly matches TRBD1 or TRBD2 (5 bases each). Germline CDR1 reads SEHNR; CDR2 reads FQNEAQ (reference sequence). Trimming stripped 1 base from V and 0 bases from J, with 9 bases between. The CDR3 has 15 amino acids. This chain's CDR3 is CASSLEEDNQETQYF. The CDR3 DNA reads as TGTGCCAGCAGCTTAGAGGAGGACAACCAAGAGACCCAGTACTTC.

The chain carries TRBV6-2 or TRBV6-3 and TRBJ2-1, with a possible D match to TRBD2 (6 bases). Between the trimmed V and J ends, which lost 6 bases and 8 bases, there was a span of 17 bases. The CDR3 totals 14 residues. Germline CDR1 MNHEY, CDR2 SVGEGT. CDR3 DNA sequence: TGTGCCAGCAGGGAGACGGGACTTCCCGATGAGCAGTTCTTC. Amino acids: CASRETGLPDEQFF.

This clonotype has only a few counts. This sequence joins TRBV5-4 and TRBJ2-2; 10 bases fit TRBD1. The germline CDR1 and CDR2 sequences are SGHNT and YYREEE (reference sequence). V lost 4 bases and J lost 4; bases outside the gene matches: 10. The CDR3 is 17 residues long. This CDR3 is CASSPRPGQGSTGELFF. The CDR3 DNA reads TGTGCCAGCAGCCCTAGGCCGGGACAGGGGAGCACCGGGGAGCTGTTTTTT.